This TCR beta chain was found in a study of blood T cell repertoires in COVID-19. Study information: Researchers got acute and convalescent COVID-19 samples from the United States, Italy and Spain. Nucleic acid was either cDNA or gDNA, and it came from T cells, B-cell-depleted T cells, or PBMCs.

In the authors' methods: Using reference gene primer amplification, nucleated cell counts were estimated. Assay used: immunoSEQ multiplex PCR; TCRdb lists only in-frame clones, some missing. The DNA gave D and trimming, while V, J and clone size come from that table. This table holds 250,000 or so clones, about 84% found once. The germline V and J ends were trimmed by 4 bases and 3 bases, with 10 bases remaining between them. Looked up from germline, CDR1 is MNHEY and CDR2 is SVGAGI. The CDR3 length is 14 residues. This TCR derives from a man at least 80 years old with acute or convalescent COVID-19. Material: peripheral blood. This sequence joins TRBV6-5 and TRBJ1-5; D is undetermined. This CDR3 is CASSSPGFNQPQHF. CDR3 in DNA: TGTGCCAGCAGTTCCCCCGGGTTCAATCAGCCCCAGCATTTT.